Following are 18 T cell receptor beta chains from one sample sequenced in a study of CD8 T cells in Susac syndrome. When the RNA was reverse transcribed, random hexamers were used with an input of roughly 0.5 to 1 ug. TCRdb re-called the immunoSEQ multiplex PCR reads with MiXCR, one entry per CDR3 protein. The table shows about 130,000 distinct CDR3 sequences, with over 90% occurring only once. The material sequenced was CD4+ T cells from PBMCs. The source is a human donor in good health.

This chain joins TRBV12-3 or TRBV12-4 and TRBJ2-4, with D possibly being TRBD2 (5 bases). The CDR3 contains 14 residues. With 5 bases removed from V and 5 bases from J, the gap between germline ends came to 13 bases. CDR3 residues: CASSLRGMENIQYF. CDR3 DNA sequence: TGTGCCAGCAGTCTACGAGGGATGGAAAACATTCAGTACTTC.

This sequence joins TRBV7-2 and TRBJ2-1, with TRBD2 matching over 13 bases. Unmatched junction bases numbered 6, after V lost 1 base and J lost 6 bases. Germline lookup yields CDR1 SGHTA and CDR2 FQGNSA. The CDR3 has 17 amino acids. The CDR3 DNA reads TGTGCCAGCAGCTTAGGACTAGCGGGAGGATTTCTCAATGAGCAGTTCTTC. Residues: CASSLGLAGGFLNEQFF.

The rearrangement uses TRBV9 and TRBJ1-2; D call uncertain. The CDR3 is 13 residues long. Germline V CDR1 and CDR2: SGDLS, YYNGEE. Between the trimmed V and J ends, which lost 1 base and 3 bases, there was a span of 7 bases. CDR3 sequence reads: CASSVRSDYGYTF. In DNA form, the CDR3 reads TGTGCCAGCAGCGTAAGGTCGGACTATGGCTACACCTTC.

The chain has TRBV12-3 or TRBV12-4 and TRBJ2-3, with TRBD1 identical over 12 bases. The J segment lost 3 bases and the V segment lost 5 bases, leaving 6 bases of the junction unmatched. The CDR3 length is 16 residues. CDR3 sequence reads: CASSHRDRGLTDTQYF. CDR3 in DNA: TGTGCCAGCAGTCACCGGGACAGGGGGCTGACAGATACGCAGTATTTT.

This chain connects TRBV28 to TRBJ1-1; TRBD1 might be the D (6 bases). The germline CDR1 and CDR2 sequences are MDHEN and SYDVKM. The CDR3 is made up of 14 amino acids. The germline V and J ends were trimmed by 5 bases and 6 bases, with 16 bases remaining between them. The CDR3 sequence is CASSPGATRAEAFF. The DNA of the CDR3 is TGTGCCAGCAGTCCGGGGGCGACGAGGGCTGAAGCTTTCTTT.

As concerns this clonotype: One end of the junction fails to match germline, which may point to a read error. The J gene is TRBJ2-3, the V gene TRBV20-1; D is perhaps TRBD1 (6 bases). The CDR3 length is 13 residues. Per germline, CDR1 DFQATT and CDR2 SNEGSKA (reference sequence). DNA of the CDR3: TGCAGTGCTCGAGACAGGCTCAGAGATACGCAGTATTTT. Translating gives CSARDRLRDTQYF.

The chain combines TRBV21-1 with TRBJ1-5; the table's D call, TRBD1, has no DNA check behind it. TRBV21-1 is deemed a pseudogene. This CDR3 contains 15 residues. The CDR3 sequence is CASSKGGRENQPQHF. The CDR3 DNA reads TGTGCCAGCAGCAAAGGAGGCAGGGAAAATCAGCCCCAGCATTTT.

The chain joins TRBV12-3 or TRBV12-4 to TRBJ2-3, with D uncertain. V lost 2 bases and J 6 bases, leaving 6 bases between the germline ends. The CDR3 runs to 12 residues. The CDR3 DNA sequence: TGTGCCAGCAGTTTATTGACGGATACGCAGTATTTT. Translated: CASSLLTDTQYF.

The V gene is TRBV5-6, the J gene TRBJ2-7; the D is unclear. Germline V gives CDR1 SGHDT, CDR2 YYEEEE. This CDR3 comprises 14 residues. Trimming took 1 base from V and 6 from J, leaving 14 bases between them. CDR3 sequence: CASSLFGPAGEQYF. The CDR3 bases are TGTGCCAGCAGCTTGTTTGGTCCCGCTGGCGAGCAGTACTTC.

The chain links TRBV24-1 to TRBJ2-2; no clear D. V was shortened by 7 bases and J by 0 bases, with 14 bases between the two germline ends. Germline V lookup: CDR1 KGHDR, CDR2 SFDVKD. The CDR3 spans 16 residues. The CDR3 coding sequence is TGTGCCACCAGCGGACGGAGCAAGGCGAACACCGGGGAGCTGTTTTTT. Translated, it gives CATSGRSKANTGELFF.

The chain links TRBV28 to TRBJ2-7, with a possible D match to TRBD1 (6 bases). The CDR3 totals 15 residues. Trimming took 1 base from V and 3 from J, leaving 13 bases between them. The germline V gene encodes CDR1 MDHEN and CDR2 SYDVKM. The CDR3 coding sequence is TGTGCCAGCAGTTTATCCGGCGGCAGGGGCTACGAGCAGTACTTC. Protein sequence: CASSLSGGRGYEQYF.

This clonotype has a handful of counts. The V and J genes are TRBV19 and TRBJ2-2; the D is unclear. There are 12 residues in the CDR3. Trimming left V 5 bases short and J 4 bases short, with 5 bases between. The germline gives CDR1 LNHDA, CDR2 SQIVND (reference sequence). This CDR3 is CASSPRTGELFF. The DNA of the CDR3 is TGTGCCAGTAGTCCCCGCACCGGGGAGCTGTTTTTT.

The chain combines TRBV10-3 with TRBJ2-7; D remains unclear. This CDR3 spans 13 amino acids. Germline lookup yields CDR1 ENHRY and CDR2 SYGVKD. V was cut by 2 bases and J by 0 bases, with 5 bases left in between. CDR3 DNA sequence: TGTGCCATCAGTGAGGCCGCCTCCTACGAGCAGTACTTC. Translating gives CAISEAASYEQYF.

The chain is built from TRBV5-4 and TRBJ2-1; no definite D call. Germline V lookup: CDR1 SGHNT, CDR2 YYREEE (reference sequence). The CDR3 covers 14 residues. Trimming left V 4 bases short and J 7 bases short, with 15 bases between. CDR3: CASSLETGGNEQFF. The CDR3 DNA reads TGTGCCAGCAGCCTTGAGACCGGCGGTAATGAGCAGTTCTTC.

A single count supports this clonotype. The genes are TRBV18 and TRBJ2-7; possible D gene TRBD1, 7 bases. The V and J ends lost 3 bases and 6 bases respectively, with 12 bases between them. Germline V CDR1 and CDR2: KGHSH, LQKENI. This CDR3 is 13 amino acids long. The CDR3 is CASSPSEGAEQYF. The CDR3 coding sequence is TGTGCCAGCTCACCGTCGGAGGGGGCCGAGCAGTACTTC.

The V and J genes are TRBV29-1 and TRBJ2-1; D not certain. Germline lookup yields CDR1 SQVTM and CDR2 ANQGSEA. This CDR3 is built from 12 residues. Written as DNA, the CDR3 is TGCACCACCGTATGGGGAAACAATGAGCAGTTCTTC. Translating it yields CTTVWGNNEQFF.

The table lists this clonotype with a few counts. The genes are TRBV9 and TRBJ2-3; D is undetermined. V lost 2 bases to trimming and J lost 4 bases, with 5 bases between them. The germline V gene encodes CDR1 SGDLS and CDR2 YYNGEE. The CDR3 runs 12 residues. The CDR3 region has the DNA TGTGCCAGCAGCGTTACGTCAGATACGCAGTATTTT. It translates to CASSVTSDTQYF. The whole variable domain, filled in from reference TRBV9 and TRBJ2-3, reads DSGVTQTPKHLITATGQRVTLRCSPRSGDLSVYWYQQSLDQGLQFLIQYYNGEERAKGNILERFSAQQFPDLHSELNLSSLELGDSALYFCASSVTSDTQYFGPGTRLTVL.

V and J are TRBV7-9 and TRBJ1-4, with 10 bases lining up with TRBD1. The CDR3 spans 17 residues. Germline V gene lookup returns CDR1 SEHNR and CDR2 FQNEAQ (reference sequence). With V trimmed by 0 bases and J by 0 bases, 1 base remained unmatched. The CDR3 spells CASSLADRGTTNEKLFF. DNA for the CDR3: TGTGCCAGCAGCTTAGCGGACAGGGGGACAACTAATGAAAAACTGTTTTTT. Supplemented by reference TRBV7-9 and TRBJ1-4, the full variable domain reads DTGVSQNPRHKITKRGQNVTFRCDPISEHNRLYWYRQTLGQGPEFLTYFQNEAQLEKSRLLSDRFSAERPKGSFSTLEIQRTEQGDSAMYLCASSLADRGTTNEKLFFGSGTQLSVL.